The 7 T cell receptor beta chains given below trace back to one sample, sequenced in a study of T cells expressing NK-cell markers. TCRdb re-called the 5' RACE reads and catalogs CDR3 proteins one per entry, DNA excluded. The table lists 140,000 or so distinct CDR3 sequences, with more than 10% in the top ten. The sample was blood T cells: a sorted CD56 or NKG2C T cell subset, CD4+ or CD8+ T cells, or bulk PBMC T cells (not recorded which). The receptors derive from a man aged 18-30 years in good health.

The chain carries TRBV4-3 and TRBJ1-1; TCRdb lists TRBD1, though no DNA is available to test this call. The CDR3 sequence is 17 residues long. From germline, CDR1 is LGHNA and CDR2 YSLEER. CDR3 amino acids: CASSQDGKGAMNTEAFF.

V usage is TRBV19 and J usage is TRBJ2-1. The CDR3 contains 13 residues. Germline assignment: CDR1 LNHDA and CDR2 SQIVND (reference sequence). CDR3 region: CASVGISYNEQFF.

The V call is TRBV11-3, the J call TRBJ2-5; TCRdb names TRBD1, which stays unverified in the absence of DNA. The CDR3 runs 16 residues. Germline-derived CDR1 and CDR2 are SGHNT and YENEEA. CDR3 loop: CASSPPPGTDEETQYF. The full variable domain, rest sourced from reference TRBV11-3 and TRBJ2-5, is EAGVVQSPRYKIIEKKQPVAFWCNPISGHNTLYWYLQNLGQGPELLIRYENEEAVDDSQLPKDRFSAERLKGVDSTLKIQPAELGDSAVYLCASSPPPGTDEETQYFGPGTRLLVL.

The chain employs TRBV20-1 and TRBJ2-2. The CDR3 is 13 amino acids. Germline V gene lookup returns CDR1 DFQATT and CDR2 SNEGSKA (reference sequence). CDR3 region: CSASRRGSGELFF.

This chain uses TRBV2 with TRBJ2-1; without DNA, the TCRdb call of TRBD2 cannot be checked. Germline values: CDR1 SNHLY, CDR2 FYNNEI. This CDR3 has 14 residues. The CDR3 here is CASRYQGGFNEQFF.

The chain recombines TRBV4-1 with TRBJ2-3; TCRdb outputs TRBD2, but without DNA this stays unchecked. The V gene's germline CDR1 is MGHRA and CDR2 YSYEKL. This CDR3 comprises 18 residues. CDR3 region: CASSPSAAGGSYTDTQYF.

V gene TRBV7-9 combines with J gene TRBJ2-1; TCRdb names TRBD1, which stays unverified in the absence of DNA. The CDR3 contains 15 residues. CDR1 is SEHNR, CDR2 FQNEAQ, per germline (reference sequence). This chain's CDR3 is CASSLTGTGNNEQFF.